Listed below are T cell receptor beta chains from one sample, sequenced in a study of cytomegalovirus exposure and HLA in healthy donors. Profiling relied on immunoSEQ multiplex PCR, and the TCRdb table lists in-frame clones only, not all of them. Here the sample spans 100,000 to 150,000 clones, about 81% being singletons. Sequenced material: PBMCs. These receptors were taken from a middle-aged man in good health and CMV-seronegative. Each CDR3 is given with its conserved first and last residue. Each record gives: clone size, V gene, D gene, J gene, CDR3 DNA, CDR3 protein. D genes are given only for firm matches. Part of the rows lack a size; the others show once, few, many or a class for expanded clones.

abundance: .; v_gene: TRBV29-1; d_gene: .; j_gene: TRBJ2-5; CDR3nt: TGCAGCGTTGAAACCCAGATCCAAGAGACCCAGTACTTC; CDR3aa: CSVETQIQETQYF
abundance: .; v_gene: TRBV27; d_gene: .; j_gene: TRBJ2-4; CDR3nt: TGTGCCAGCAGTTTCTTGGAGGGGCTCGGCAAAAACATTCAGTACTTC; CDR3aa: CASSFLEGLGKNIQYF
abundance: .; v_gene: TRBV5-4; d_gene: TRBD1; j_gene: TRBJ1-1; CDR3nt: TGTGCCAGCAGTTACAGGGGGAACACTGAAGCTTTCTTT; CDR3aa: CASSYRGNTEAFF
abundance: .; v_gene: TRBV18; d_gene: .; j_gene: TRBJ2-7; CDR3nt: TGTGCCAGCTCACCAGGGTACAGCAACTCGGGGTACGAGCAGTACTTC; CDR3aa: CASSPGYSNSGYEQYF
abundance: .; v_gene: TRBV7-7; d_gene: TRBD1; j_gene: TRBJ2-1; CDR3nt: TGTGCCAGCAGTCATGGGACAGGGTCGAGGAATGAGCAGTTCTTC; CDR3aa: CASSHGTGSRNEQFF
abundance: .; v_gene: TRBV7-6; d_gene: TRBD2; j_gene: TRBJ2-7; CDR3nt: TGTGCCAGCAGCGCGGAAATACCGACTAGCATTAGCTCCTACGAGCAGTACTTC; CDR3aa: CASSAEIPTSISSYEQYF
abundance: .; v_gene: TRBV19; d_gene: TRBD2; j_gene: TRBJ2-1; CDR3nt: TGTGCCAGCAGACCTAGCGGGAGAGGCTTCAATGAGCAGTTCTTC; CDR3aa: CASRPSGRGFNEQFF
abundance: .; v_gene: TRBV7-2; d_gene: .; j_gene: TRBJ2-1; CDR3nt: TGTGCCAGCAGCCGATACAGCAATGAGCAGTTCTTC; CDR3aa: CASSRYSNEQFF
abundance: .; v_gene: TRBV12-5; d_gene: .; j_gene: TRBJ2-7; CDR3nt: TGTGCTAGTGGTAAAGGGGCGGGACCCTACGAGCAGTACTTC; CDR3aa: CASGKGAGPYEQYF
abundance: .; v_gene: TRBV19; d_gene: .; j_gene: TRBJ1-1; CDR3nt: TGTGCCAGTAGAACGGGTGGGACTGAAGCTTTCTTT; CDR3aa: CASRTGGTEAFF
abundance: .; v_gene: TRBV4-3; d_gene: .; j_gene: TRBJ2-1; CDR3nt: TGCGCCAGCAGCCAAGAGTTTCTATCCTACAATGAGCAGTTCTTC; CDR3aa: CASSQEFLSYNEQFF
abundance: few; v_gene: TRBV18; d_gene: TRBD1; j_gene: TRBJ2-7; CDR3nt: TGTGCCAGCACTGGAACCGGGACAGGGTATGAGCAGTACTTC; CDR3aa: CASTGTGTGYEQYF
abundance: .; v_gene: TRBV28; d_gene: .; j_gene: TRBJ2-2; CDR3nt: TGTGCCAGCTCACCCAACGGGGGGAACACCGGGGAGCTGTTTTTT; CDR3aa: CASSPNGGNTGELFF
abundance: few; v_gene: TRBV29-1; d_gene: .; j_gene: TRBJ2-6; CDR3nt: TGCAGCGCACTACCCGATACCTCTGGGGCCAACGTCCTGACTTTC; CDR3aa: CSALPDTSGANVLTF
abundance: .; v_gene: TRBV5-1; d_gene: .; j_gene: TRBJ2-7; CDR3nt: TGCGCCAGCAGCTCGGAGGGCAAAGGATACGAGCAGTACTTC; CDR3aa: CASSSEGKGYEQYF
abundance: .; v_gene: TRBV7-9; d_gene: TRBD2; j_gene: TRBJ2-7; CDR3nt: TGTGCCAGCAGCTTAGAAGGTTTTAGCGGGGGAATCTCCTACGAGCAGTACTTC; CDR3aa: CASSLEGFSGGISYEQYF
abundance: .; v_gene: TRBV19; d_gene: .; j_gene: TRBJ1-1; CDR3nt: TGTGCCAGTAGTATGGGCAGTGGCACTGAAGCTTTCTTT; CDR3aa: CASSMGSGTEAFF
abundance: once; v_gene: TRBV27; d_gene: .; j_gene: TRBJ1-6; CDR3nt: TGTGCCAGCAGTCCCCTTAACAGGAAGAATTCACCCCTCCACTTT; CDR3aa: CASSPLNRKNSPLHF
abundance: .; v_gene: TRBV5-4; d_gene: .; j_gene: TRBJ2-7; CDR3nt: TGTGCCAGCAGCTTTGGGACATTCGAGCAGTACTTC; CDR3aa: CASSFGTFEQYF
abundance: .; v_gene: TRBV19; d_gene: .; j_gene: TRBJ1-1; CDR3nt: TGTGCCAGTAGTGACCCTCAGGGAATTGACACTGAAGCTTTCTTT; CDR3aa: CASSDPQGIDTEAFF
abundance: .; v_gene: TRBV9; d_gene: TRBD1; j_gene: TRBJ2-5; CDR3nt: TGTGCCAGCAGCGCTAAAACAGGGGCCCAAGAGACCCAGTACTTC; CDR3aa: CASSAKTGAQETQYF
abundance: .; v_gene: TRBV28; d_gene: TRBD1; j_gene: TRBJ1-5; CDR3nt: TGTGCCAGCAGGCCGGGACAGGGTTATCAGCCCCAGCATTTT; CDR3aa: CASRPGQGYQPQHF
abundance: .; v_gene: TRBV7-9; d_gene: TRBD1; j_gene: TRBJ2-5; CDR3nt: TGTGCCAGCAGCTATAACCCGGGACAGGGCGAAGAGACCCAGTACTTC; CDR3aa: CASSYNPGQGEETQYF
abundance: .; v_gene: TRBV25-1; d_gene: .; j_gene: TRBJ1-2; CDR3nt: TGTGCCAGCAGTCCCCAGGGGAGCCTTAGCTATGGCTACACCTTC; CDR3aa: CASSPQGSLSYGYTF
abundance: once; v_gene: TRBV30; d_gene: .; j_gene: TRBJ1-2; CDR3nt: TGTGCCTGGAGGAATCTACAGGGTTATGGCTACACCTTC; CDR3aa: CAWRNLQGYGYTF
abundance: .; v_gene: TRBV14; d_gene: .; j_gene: TRBJ2-5; CDR3nt: TGTGCCAGCAGCACTAGATTCGAGACCCAGTACTTC; CDR3aa: CASSTRFETQYF
abundance: .; v_gene: TRBV2; d_gene: TRBD1; j_gene: TRBJ1-1; CDR3nt: TGTGCCAGCAACAGGGGGCCGGTCACTGAAGCTTTCTTT; CDR3aa: CASNRGPVTEAFF
abundance: .; v_gene: TRBV6-5; d_gene: .; j_gene: TRBJ2-5; CDR3nt: TGTGCCAGCAGCGAGACAGGTACCCAAGAGACCCAGTACTTC; CDR3aa: CASSETGTQETQYF
abundance: .; v_gene: TRBV5-1; d_gene: .; j_gene: TRBJ2-1; CDR3nt: TGCGCCAGCAGCTTCCAGGGCTCCTCCGATGAGCAGTTCTTC; CDR3aa: CASSFQGSSDEQFF
abundance: .; v_gene: TRBV6-5; d_gene: .; j_gene: TRBJ2-3; CDR3nt: TGTGCCAGCAGTTACTGGCGGTCGGATACGCAGTATTTT; CDR3aa: CASSYWRSDTQYF
abundance: .; v_gene: TRBV12-5; d_gene: .; j_gene: TRBJ2-5; CDR3nt: TGTGCTAGTGGTTTTTTCCTCGGGGAGACCCAGTACTTC; CDR3aa: CASGFFLGETQYF
abundance: .; v_gene: TRBV5-1; d_gene: .; j_gene: TRBJ1-1; CDR3nt: TGCGCCAGCAAGATTACCAGGGGTAGCCCCACTGAAGCTTTCTTT; CDR3aa: CASKITRGSPTEAFF
abundance: .; v_gene: TRBV7-8; d_gene: TRBD2; j_gene: TRBJ2-7; CDR3nt: TGTGCCAGCAGCTTGTTAGCGGGGGGTAGGGAGCAGTACTTC; CDR3aa: CASSLLAGGREQYF
abundance: .; v_gene: TRBV5-1; d_gene: .; j_gene: TRBJ2-1; CDR3nt: TGCGCCAGCAGCTTGGGGCACACAGGGTCACTTTCGTCCAATGAGCAGTTCTTC; CDR3aa: CASSLGHTGSLSSNEQFF
abundance: .; v_gene: TRBV4-1; d_gene: TRBD1; j_gene: TRBJ1-4; CDR3nt: TGCGCCAGCAGCCTGAGACAGGGGGCGGATATGAGGACTAATGAAAAACTGTTTTTT; CDR3aa: CASSLRQGADMRTNEKLFF
abundance: .; v_gene: TRBV9; d_gene: TRBD1; j_gene: TRBJ1-4; CDR3nt: TGTGCCAGCAGCGTATCGGGACAGGGTGAAAAACTGTTTTTT; CDR3aa: CASSVSGQGEKLFF
abundance: .; v_gene: TRBV28; d_gene: .; j_gene: TRBJ2-7; CDR3nt: TGTGCCAGCAGTTTACCGCAGTCCTACGAGCAGTACTTC; CDR3aa: CASSLPQSYEQYF
abundance: .; v_gene: TRBV6-1; d_gene: .; j_gene: TRBJ2-1; CDR3nt: TGTGCCAGCACCCCAAGCGTCCAATCGGGCAATGAGCAGTTCTTC; CDR3aa: CASTPSVQSGNEQFF
abundance: few; v_gene: TRBV7-9; d_gene: TRBD1; j_gene: TRBJ1-1; CDR3nt: TGTGCCAGCAGCCCGGACAGGGGGCGTGAAGCTTTCTTT; CDR3aa: CASSPDRGREAFF
abundance: .; v_gene: TRBV11-2; d_gene: TRBD2; j_gene: TRBJ2-5; CDR3nt: TGTGCCAGCAGCTCAATTTTAGCGGGGGAGACCCAGTACTTC; CDR3aa: CASSSILAGETQYF
abundance: .; v_gene: TRBV9; d_gene: .; j_gene: TRBJ1-2; CDR3nt: TGTGCCAGCAGTGGACATATTACCTATGGCTACACCTTC; CDR3aa: CASSGHITYGYTF
abundance: .; v_gene: TRBV4-3; d_gene: .; j_gene: TRBJ1-1; CDR3nt: TGCGCCAGCAGCCAAGATTTGGAACAGATGAACACTGAAGCTTTCTTT; CDR3aa: CASSQDLEQMNTEAFF
abundance: .; v_gene: TRBV5-8; d_gene: .; j_gene: TRBJ2-2; CDR3nt: TGTGCCAGCAGCTTGGCCAGGCACACAGGGTCCGGGGAGCTGTTTTTT; CDR3aa: CASSLARHTGSGELFF
abundance: .; v_gene: TRBV5-1; d_gene: TRBD1; j_gene: TRBJ1-5; CDR3nt: TGCGCCAGCAGCCCAGGGGGTTCAGGACAGCCCCAGCATTTT; CDR3aa: CASSPGGSGQPQHF
abundance: .; v_gene: TRBV5-4; d_gene: .; j_gene: TRBJ1-4; CDR3nt: TGTGCCAGCAGCTCCAGGGATGAAAAACTGTTTTTT; CDR3aa: CASSSRDEKLFF